This is a list of T cell receptor beta chains from one sample in a study of blood T cells in healthy people across ages. TCRdb ran MiXCR on the 5' RACE reads and lists one entry per CDR3 protein. Among around 620,000 distinct CDR3 sequences listed, 25% to 30% were seen once. The sequenced sample was blood. These receptors were taken from a woman in her 70s in good health. Both conserved end residues are part of each CDR3. The D gene is left open where the match is weak. For some rows the clone size is stated as once, few or many, or as a class when expanded; others skip it.

few	TRBJ2-5	TRBV6-2/TRBV6-3	.	TGTGCCAGCAGCCAACCTGGCGGAGTCCAAGAGACCCAGTACTTC	CASSQPGGVQETQYF
.	TRBJ2-1	TRBV4-2	TRBD2	TGTGCCAGCAGCCAAGATCCTAGGACTAGCGGGGTCTACAATGAGCAGTTCTTC	CASSQDPRTSGVYNEQFF
few	TRBJ2-5	TRBV6-2/TRBV6-3	.	TGTGCCAGCAGTTACGGGCCCGACCCATCCGAAGAGACCCAGTACTTC	CASSYGPDPSEETQYF
.	TRBJ2-2	TRBV20-1	TRBD2	TGCAGTGCTAGAGATAGCGGGGGGGCCAACACCGGGGAGCTGTTTTTT	CSARDSGGANTGELFF
.	TRBJ1-3	TRBV3-1	TRBD1	TGTGCCAGCAGCCCGTCACCAACAGGGGCTGGAAACACCATATATTTT	CASSPSPTGAGNTIYF
few	TRBJ2-2	TRBV2	TRBD2	TGTGCCAGCAGTGTGGGACTAGCTATCACCGGGGAGCTGTTTTTT	CASSVGLAITGELFF
.	TRBJ2-3	TRBV6-5	.	TGTGCCAGCAGACCTCGGACATCCACAGATACGCAGTATTTT	CASRPRTSTDTQYF
many	TRBJ2-2	TRBV7-3	TRBD2	TGTGCCAGCAGCCCCGGGACTAGGAACACCGGGGAGCTGTTTTTT	CASSPGTRNTGELFF
.	TRBJ1-2	TRBV29-1	.	TGCAGCGTTGGTGCACAGACCTATGGCTACACCTTC	CSVGAQTYGYTF
few	TRBJ2-1	TRBV9	.	TGTGCCAGCAGCGTCCTAGCAGCGAGCTCCTACAATGGGCAGTTCTTC	CASSVLAASSYNGQFF
few	TRBJ1-2	TRBV5-5	.	TGTGCCAGCAGCTCCGGGGACGGCTATGGCTACACCTTC	CASSSGDGYGYTF
.	TRBJ2-3	TRBV4-2	TRBD2	TGTGCCAGCAGCCAAGATCATAGCGGGGGGGTAAATTCGCAGTATTTT	CASSQDHSGGVNSQYF
few	TRBJ2-1	TRBV19	.	TGTGCCAGTAGTATCCAGGGACTCTTGAGCTCCTACAATGAGCAGTTCTTC	CASSIQGLLSSYNEQFF
once	TRBJ2-7	TRBV7-9	.	TGTGCCAGCAGCTTAGGGGCAGACGGTTACGAGCAGTACTTC	CASSLGADGYEQYF
.	TRBJ2-5	TRBV30	.	TGTGCCTGGAGCGCTCCGGGGGAGACCCAGTACTTC	CAWSAPGETQYF
few	TRBJ2-3	TRBV20-1	TRBD1	TGCAGTACGTACAGGGGGATTCGGACAGATACGCAGTATTTT	CSTYRGIRTDTQYF
few	TRBJ1-1	TRBV6-2/TRBV6-3	.	TGTGCCAGCAGGAGGGGGAACACTGAAGCTTTCTTT	CASRRGNTEAFF
few	TRBJ1-2	TRBV4-2	TRBD1	TGTGCCAGCAGCCAAGACCGGGACAGGGGTGGCCACACCTTC	CASSQDRDRGGHTF
many	TRBJ2-3	TRBV7-9	.	TGTGCCAGCAGCCACGGGGGCGGTATCACAGATACGCAGTATTTT	CASSHGGGITDTQYF
.	TRBJ1-2	TRBV3-1	TRBD1	TGTGCCAGCAGCCTTGGGACAGGGCCGCGGGGCTACACCTTC	CASSLGTGPRGYTF
few	TRBJ1-1	TRBV2	.	TGTGCCAGCAGTGACGAGGGGAGGGACACTGAAGCTTTCTTT	CASSDEGRDTEAFF
.	TRBJ1-1	TRBV10-3	.	TGTGCCATCAGGGGGCAGGGATTGTGGACTGAAGCTTTCTTT	CAIRGQGLWTEAFF
.	TRBJ2-2	TRBV24-1	TRBD1	TGTGCCACCAGTGGCCACAGGGGCGATTGGGGCACCGGGGAGCTGTTTTTT	CATSGHRGDWGTGELFF
.	TRBJ2-7	TRBV24-1	.	TGTGCCACCAGTCGGGGGGCTGGCTACGAGCAGTACTTC	CATSRGAGYEQYF
.	TRBJ1-1	TRBV20-1	.	TGCAGTGCTTCCGGGTCCCTCCTGCTGAACACTGAAGCTTTCTTT	CSASGSLLLNTEAFF
many	TRBJ2-1	TRBV20-1	TRBD2	TGCAGTGCTAATAGCGGGGGGAGAGACAATGAGCAGTTCTTC	CSANSGGRDNEQFF
.	TRBJ2-7	TRBV9	TRBD2	TGTGTCAGCAGCGCCGGGACTACCTTCTACGAGCAGTACTTC	CVSSAGTTFYEQYF
.	TRBJ2-3	TRBV29-1	TRBD1	TGCAGCGTTGGAGGGACAGCAACAGATACGCAGTATTTT	CSVGGTATDTQYF
.	TRBJ2-7	TRBV19	TRBD2	TGTGCCAGTAGAAAGCGGGGGGGTTCCTACGAGCAGTACTTC	CASRKRGGSYEQYF
few	TRBJ2-3	TRBV7-9	TRBD1	TGTGCCAGCAGCTCCCTAGAGGGACAGCACACAGATACGCAGTATTTT	CASSSLEGQHTDTQYF
few	TRBJ1-5	TRBV7-9	.	TGTGCCAGCAGCTTAGGTGTCATGATAGAGTCCTATCAGCCCCAGCATTTT	CASSLGVMIESYQPQHF
.	TRBJ1-3	TRBV7-2	.	TGTGCCAGCAGCTTTGTCAGCACAAGCTCTGGAAACACCATATATTTT	CASSFVSTSSGNTIYF
once	TRBJ2-4	TRBV5-1	.	TGCGCCAGCAGCTTGCCAGGGTCTAGGGCCAAAAACATTCAGTACTTC	CASSLPGSRAKNIQYF
few	TRBJ1-2	TRBV3-1	.	TGTGCCAGCAGCCCACGAACCGCTAACTATGGCTACGCCTTC	CASSPRTANYGYAF
few	TRBJ1-6	TRBV7-6	.	TGTGCCAGCAGCTTCACAGGGCCCAATTCACCCCTCCACTTT	CASSFTGPNSPLHF
.	TRBJ2-4	TRBV6-1	TRBD1	TGTGCCATCGAGGCCGACAGGGGGGCAAACATTCAGTACTTC	CAIEADRGANIQYF
.	TRBJ1-2	TRBV12-3/TRBV12-4	TRBD1	TGTGCCAGCACCCGGACAGGGGAGGACTATGGCTACACCTTC	CASTRTGEDYGYTF
.	TRBJ2-1	TRBV29-1	TRBD1	TGCAGCGTTGACCAGGGGGAAGAGACCCGGTACTTC	CSVDQGEETRYF
few	TRBJ1-4	TRBV6-5	TRBD1	TGTGCCAGCAGTTCCAAACACCACAGGGGATGGAATGAAAAACTGTTTTTT	CASSSKHHRGWNEKLFF
many	TRBJ2-5	TRBV7-2	TRBD1	TGTGCCAGCAGCTTATCAGGGGGCGCGAAGACCCAGTACTTC	CASSLSGGAKTQYF
many	TRBJ2-6	TRBV4-2	TRBD1	TGTGCCAGCAGCCAACCCCTCGGAGACAGGGGGCGGTCTGGGGCCAACGTCCTGACTTTC	CASSQPLGDRGRSGANVLTF
few	TRBJ1-5	TRBV7-2	TRBD1	TGTGCCAGCAGCCGACAGGGGGCGGATAGCAATCAGCCCCAGCATTTT	CASSRQGADSNQPQHF
.	TRBJ2-7	TRBV19	.	TGTGCCAGTAGTATCGGGTCCGTGCTAGCGAGCTCCTACGAGCAGTACTTC	CASSIGSVLASSYEQYF
.	TRBJ2-3	TRBV20-1	TRBD2	TGCAGTGCCCGACTAGCGGGGGCAGATACGCAGTATTTT	CSARLAGADTQYF
few	TRBJ1-1	TRBV12-3/TRBV12-4	TRBD1	TGTGCCAGCAGTCAGTCGACAGGGGGGGACACTGAAGCTTTCTTT	CASSQSTGGDTEAFF
.	TRBJ1-4	TRBV5-5	TRBD1	TGTGCCAGCAGTGTTAGACAGGGGTTTAATGAAAAACTGTTTTTT	CASSVRQGFNEKLFF
.	TRBJ2-1	TRBV20-1	TRBD2	TGCAGTGTTAGAGGGGAGGGGCTGATTAAAAACTCGGGCAATGAGCAGTTCTTC	CSVRGEGLIKNSGNEQFF
.	TRBJ2-1	TRBV4-1	TRBD1	TGCGCCAGCAGCCTGGACAGGGGGAGATACAATGAGCAGTTCTTC	CASSLDRGRYNEQFF
few	TRBJ2-1	TRBV20-1	.	TGCAGTTCCTCTCCTTCAATTGGGCAGTTCTTC	CSSSPSIGQFF
.	TRBJ1-2	TRBV7-2	TRBD1	TGTGCCAGCAGCTTAGGAGGGGACAGGGCAGACTATGGCTACACCTTC	CASSLGGDRADYGYTF